A single T cell receptor (beta chain) is shown here with its context. The germline V and J ends were trimmed by 2 bases and 0 bases, with 6 bases remaining between them. This CDR3 has 14 residues. Germline V gene data show CDR1 as SGHTA and CDR2 as FQGTGA. The data are from a study of blood T cell repertoires in COVID-19. Study at large: Sites across the United States, Italy and Spain contributed samples from acute and convalescent COVID-19. Sources were T cells, B-cell-depleted T cells, or PBMCs; the material itself was cDNA or gDNA.

Authors' data handling: Cell counts per sample came from amplifying reference gene primers. Measured with immunoSEQ multiplex PCR; TCRdb has only the in-frame clones, and not every one. V, J and clone size are those of that table, while D and trimming were read from the DNA. The sample lists 100,000 to 150,000 clones; approximately 83% were seen once. The sample was peripheral blood. The TCR sequence derives from a woman of 80 years or more with acute or convalescent COVID-19. The J gene is TRBJ2-3, the V gene TRBV7-3; tentative D call: TRBD1 (5 bases). CDR3 nucleotides: TGTGCCAGCAGCTTATCAGGGAGCACAGATACGCAGTATTTT. This gives the protein CASSLSGSTDTQYF. The variable domain in full, with the rest retrieved from reference TRBV7-3 and TRBJ2-3, is GAGVSQTPSNKVTEKGKYVELRCDPISGHTALYWYRQSLGQGPEFLIYFQGTGAADDSGLPNDRFFAVRPEGSVSTLKIQRTERGDSAVYLCASSLSGSTDTQYFGPGTRLTVL.